One sample yielded the 11 T cell receptor beta chains listed below, sequenced in a study of blood T cell repertoires in COVID-19. TCRdb's copy holds only in-frame clones and misses some; the assay was immunoSEQ multiplex PCR. The data contain some 200,000 clones, 80% to 90% of them singletons. Sequencing was done on a sample of peripheral blood. The receptor source for this set is an elderly woman with acute or convalescent COVID-19.

This rearrangement joins TRBV6-5 to TRBJ2-5, with D maybe TRBD1 (6 bases). V was pared by 7 bases and J by 0 bases, with 15 bases between. Germline values: CDR1 MNHEY, CDR2 SVGAGI. The CDR3 spans 15 residues. CDR3: CASTLTGTYQETQYF. The CDR3 DNA follows: TGTGCCAGCACTCTGACAGGCACGTACCAAGAGACCCAGTACTTC.

This clone has a single count. This chain uses TRBV5-1 with TRBJ2-1, with TRBD2 matching over 12 bases. The germline V gene has CDR1 SGHRS and CDR2 YFSETQ. Trimming removed 0 bases from V and 8 bases from J; junction bases left unmatched: 9. The CDR3 extends over 17 amino acids. The chain's CDR3 is CASSLGPWTSGIDEQFF. CDR3 DNA sequence: TGCGCCAGCAGCTTGGGACCTTGGACTAGCGGGATCGATGAGCAGTTCTTC. Full variable domain (rest looked up from reference TRBV5-1 and TRBJ2-1): KAGVTQTPRYLIKTRGQQVTLSCSPISGHRSVSWYQQTPGQGLQFLFEYFSETQRNKGNFPGRFSGRQFSNSRSEMNVSTLELGDSALYLCASSLGPWTSGIDEQFFGPGTRLTVL.

V is TRBV6-5 and J is TRBJ1-3; tentatively, D is TRBD1 (5 bases). Per the germline V gene, CDR1 is MNHEY and CDR2 is SVGAGI. The CDR3 contains 13 residues. The V and J ends lost 6 bases and 3 bases respectively, with 9 bases between them. CDR3 bases: TGTGCCAGCAGCCCCGACAGTGGAAACACCATATATTTT. Amino acid sequence: CASSPDSGNTIYF.

The V and J genes are TRBV5-1 and TRBJ2-7; D is uncertain. Trimming pared 3 bases from V and 3 bases from J, leaving 13 bases between. The CDR3 extends over 14 amino acids. Germline CDR1 and CDR2: SGHRS and YFSETQ. The CDR3 DNA follows: TGCGCCAGCAGCTCTCACGAGCTAGTCTACGAGCAGTACTTC. Protein: CASSSHELVYEQYF.

The rearrangement joins TRBV30 to TRBJ1-4; D is perhaps TRBD1 (5 bases). CDR1 GTSNPN and CDR2 SVGIG come from the germline V gene (reference sequence). The CDR3 has 13 amino acids. Trimming stripped 7 bases from V and 6 bases from J, with 15 bases between. CDR3 in amino acids: CASGGTVYEKLFF. Here the CDR3 DNA reads TGTGCCTCCGGGGGGACGGTCTATGAAAAACTGTTTTTT.

This clone came up a few times. The V and J genes are TRBV18 and TRBJ2-7, with 8 bases matching TRBD1. The CDR3 consists of 14 residues. V was pared by 4 bases and J by 7 bases, with 9 bases of the junction left unmatched. CDR1 and CDR2 (germline): KGHSH, LQKENI. In nucleotides, the CDR3 is TGTGCCAGCTCACTCGAGGACAGGGCTGGGGAGCAGTACTTC. It encodes CASSLEDRAGEQYF. The complete variable domain, with remaining parts taken from reference TRBV18 and TRBJ2-7, reads NAGVMQNPRHLVRRRGQEARLRCSPMKGHSHVYWYRQLPEEGLKFMVYLQKENIIDESGMPKERFSAEFPKEGPSILRIQQVVRGDSAAYFCASSLEDRAGEQYFGPGTRLTVT.

On this clone itself: Other DNA sequences in this sample translate to the same CDR3. The J gene is TRBJ1-3, the V gene TRBV7-2, with 8 bases matching TRBD1. Per germline, CDR1 SGHTA and CDR2 FQGNSA. V was pared by 5 bases and J by 1 base, with 4 bases of the junction left unmatched. This CDR3 is built from 15 residues. This CDR3 reads CASSLRTGSGNTIYF. CDR3 bases: TGTGCCAGCAGCCTAAGGACAGGGTCTGGAAACACCATATATTTT.

The chain joins TRBV25-1 to TRBJ1-2; maybe TRBD1 (5 bases). Trimming stripped 5 bases from V and 5 bases from J, with 6 bases between. CDR1 is MGHDK and CDR2 is SYGVNS in the germline V gene. The CDR3 sequence is 11 residues long. For the CDR3, the DNA is TGTGCCAGCAGTCCAGGGTATGGCTACACCTTC. As protein: CASSPGYGYTF.

A remark on this clone: A far larger clone is one base from this, pointing to a likely read error. V and J are TRBV14 and TRBJ1-1, with TRBD1 matching 9 bases. This CDR3 region has 13 residues. Germline assignment: CDR1 SGHDN and CDR2 FVKESK. V was clipped by 4 bases and J by 4 bases; unmatched bases: 1. CDR3 DNA sequence: TGTGCCAGCAGCCTGACAGGGGGCACTGAAGCTTTCTTT. Translating gives CASSLTGGTEAFF.

The gene calls are TRBV12-5 and TRBJ2-5; D perhaps matches TRBD1 (6 bases). V lost 0 bases to trimming and J lost 1 base, with 9 bases between them. CDR3 size: 15 residues. Germline V gene lookup returns CDR1 LGHNT and CDR2 FRNRAP. Here the CDR3 DNA reads TGTGCTAGTGGTTTGGTAAGGACAGCCCAAGAGACCCAGTACTTC. It yields the protein CASGLVRTAQETQYF.

The chain carries TRBV6-2 or TRBV6-3 and TRBJ1-6; D gene uncertain. V was trimmed by 4 bases and J by 11 bases, leaving 18 bases between them. The CDR3 loop spans 15 amino acids. Germline lookup yields CDR1 MNHEY and CDR2 SVGEGT. CDR3 sequence reads: CASSSYLAMRTPLHF. The CDR3 DNA follows: TGTGCCAGCAGTTCGTACCTAGCGATGAGGACACCCCTCCACTTT.